One TCR beta chain is described in this entry. Per the study methods: Nucleated cell counts were estimated from reference gene primer amplification. Using immunoSEQ multiplex PCR, the repertoire was profiled, and TCRdb retains in-frame clones only, with some absent. That table is the source of V, J and clone size, and D and trimming were worked out from the DNA. The sample includes roughly 150,000 clones, around 80% of them seen just once. This sample stems from a study of blood T cell repertoires in COVID-19. On the study more broadly: The study drew acute and convalescent COVID-19 samples from the United States, Italy and Spain. T cells, B-cell-depleted T cells, or PBMCs supplied cDNA or gDNA.

The CDR3 runs to 18 residues. The germline V gene has CDR1 SNHLY and CDR2 FYNNEI. With 5 bases clipped from V and 6 bases from J, the junction kept 17 bases outside the gene matches. This rearrangement joins TRBV2 to TRBJ1-5, with 9 bases aligning to TRBD1. The specimen sequenced was peripheral blood. This receptor was identified in a woman over 75 with active or convalescent COVID-19. CDR3 in DNA: TGTGCCAGCAGTACCCACAGGGGGCGCTTAGGTCCCGGTCAGCCCCAGCATTTT. This codes for CASSTHRGRLGPGQPQHF.